The T cell receptor beta chain described here comes from a study of blood T cells in healthy people across ages. Each donor was a healthy Caucasian individual from Russia, aged about 6 to 90. This clonotype was detected a few times. This CDR3 region has 15 residues. The V gene's germline CDR1 is SGHRS and CDR2 YFSETQ. Trimming left V 0 bases short and J 0 bases short, with 10 bases between. A second PCR, run for about 6 to 11 cycles, used a sample-barcoded 5' primer plus a J-beta primer mix. Paired-end reads containing CDR3 totaled no fewer than 3 million for each sample. One entry per CDR3 protein, called by TCRdb with MiXCR from the 5' RACE reads. The table includes approximately 730,000 distinct CDR3 sequences, roughly 53% detected once.

The receptor was isolated from an elderly man in good health. The V and J genes are TRBV5-1 and TRBJ2-7; D uncertain. Sequencing input: blood. CDR3 region: CASSLGGTISYEQYF. The CDR3 nucleotides read TGCGCCAGCAGCTTGGGAGGAACCATCTCCTACGAGCAGTACTTC.